Presented here are 2 T cell receptor beta chains from one specimen sequenced in a study of control samples from healthy donors and cancer patients. The protocol was immunoSEQ multiplex PCR, while the TCRdb copy is restricted to in-frame clones and leaves out a portion. This sample yields approximately 89,000 clones, of which over 65% are seen a single time; over 2% belongs to the top ten. The sample was blood. These receptors were taken from a woman in her 40s in good health.

This clone was recorded once. In DNA form, the CDR3 reads TGTGCCAGCAGCTTAAAGGCAGGTCTAGAAGGTGGCTACACCTTC. This encodes CASSLKAGLEGGYTF. This chain joins TRBV7-2 and TRBJ1-2; no clear D gene. Trimming removed 2 bases from V and 7 bases from J, with 17 bases in between. Germline lookup yields CDR1 SGHTA and CDR2 FQGNSA. CDR3 size: 15 residues.

J is TRBJ1-3 and V is TRBV19; D gene uncertain. The CDR3 contains 16 residues. Germline V lookup: CDR1 LNHDA, CDR2 SQIVND (reference sequence). The V end lost 5 bases, the J end lost 1 base, and 15 bases lay between the germline ends. The CDR3 protein is CASSPSGMTSGNTIYF. The CDR3 region has the DNA TGTGCCAGTAGTCCTTCGGGGATGACTTCTGGAAACACCATATATTTT.